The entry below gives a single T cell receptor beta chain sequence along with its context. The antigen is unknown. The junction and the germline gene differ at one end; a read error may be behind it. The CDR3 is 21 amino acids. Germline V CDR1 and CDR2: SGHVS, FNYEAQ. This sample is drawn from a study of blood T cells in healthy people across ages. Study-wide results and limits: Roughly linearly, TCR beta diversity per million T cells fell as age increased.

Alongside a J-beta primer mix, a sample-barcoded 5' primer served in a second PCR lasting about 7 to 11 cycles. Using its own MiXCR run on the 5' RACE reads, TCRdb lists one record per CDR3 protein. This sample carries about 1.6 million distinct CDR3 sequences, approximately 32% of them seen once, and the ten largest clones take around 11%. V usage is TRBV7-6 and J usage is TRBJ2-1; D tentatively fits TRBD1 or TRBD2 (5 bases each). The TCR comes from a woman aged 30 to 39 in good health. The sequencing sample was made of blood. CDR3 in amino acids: CASNLAPQGSPDLTPYNEQFF. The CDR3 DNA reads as TGTGCCAGCAACTTAGCGCCCCAGGGTAGCCCCGATCTGACACCTTACAATGAGCAGTTCTTC.